The rows below give T cell receptor beta chains drawn from one sample of a study of blood T cell repertoires in COVID-19. Using immunoSEQ multiplex PCR, the repertoire was profiled, and TCRdb retains in-frame clones only, with some absent. Of approximately 30,000 clones listed, roughly nine tenths were seen once; the top ten hold 5% to 7%. The source material was peripheral blood. These receptors were taken from a human donor in a cohort sampled during active COVID-19. CDR3s include the opening cysteine and the closing phenylalanine or tryptophan. The D gene is left open where the match is weak. Some rows have no size entry. The others give once, few or many, or a class for an expanded clone.

clone_size cdr3_length d_call j_call v_call cdr3_nt cdr3_aa
few 14 . TRBJ1-6 TRBV6-6 TGTGCCCTATCCCCTAGACGGTATAATTCACCCCTCCACTTT CALSPRRYNSPLHF
. 13 . TRBJ1-1 TRBV9 TGTGCCAGCAGCCTGACAGGCAACACTGAAGCTTTCTTT CASSLTGNTEAFF
. 11 . TRBJ2-2 TRBV12-3/TRBV12-4 TGTGCCAGCTCCCAAACCGGGGAGCTGTTTTTT CASSQTGELFF
. 14 TRBD1 TRBJ1-1 TRBV11-2 TGTGCCAGCAGCTCCCAGGTGACAGGGACTGAAGCTTTCTTT CASSSQVTGTEAFF
. 15 . TRBJ2-6 TRBV11-2 TGTGCCAGCAGCTTCCACGGGTCTGGGGCCAACGTCCTGACTTTC CASSFHGSGANVLTF
. 16 . TRBJ1-3 TRBV19 TGTGCCAGTAGTCCCCAGACCTCCGTGCGGGGAAACACCATATATTTT CASSPQTSVRGNTIYF
. 16 TRBD2 TRBJ2-1 TRBV6-5 TGTGCCAGCAGTTCCCTGACTAGCGGGAAAGACAATGAGCAGTTCTTC CASSSLTSGKDNEQFF
. 14 . TRBJ2-3 TRBV18 TGTGCCAGCTCACCAGCCAGGGGGGAAGATACGCAGTATTTT CASSPARGEDTQYF
once 14 . TRBJ1-3 TRBV5-8 TGTGCCAGCAGCCGTTACATCTCTGGAAACACCATATATTTT CASSRYISGNTIYF
. 17 TRBD2 TRBJ2-3 TRBV6-1 TGTGCCAGCAGTGCCTTTCCAATAGCGGGGGATGCTGATACGCAGTATTTT CASSAFPIAGDADTQYF
. 14 TRBD2 TRBJ2-1 TRBV7-2 TGTGCCAGCAGCTTAAGCCGGGGGGTTAATGAGCAGTTCTTC CASSLSRGVNEQFF
. 18 TRBD2 TRBJ2-1 TRBV5-1 TGCGCCAGCAGCTTGGCCTTGCTAGCGGGAGGATTTTACAATGAGCAGTTCTTC CASSLALLAGGFYNEQFF
. 13 . TRBJ2-2 TRBV3-1/TRBV3-2 TGTGCCGGACAAGAACTAAACACCGGGGAGCTGTTTTTT CAGQELNTGELFF
. 12 TRBD2 TRBJ2-3 TRBV4-2 TGTGCCAGCGGGGTAGCGGGAGATACGCAGTATTTT CASGVAGDTQYF
. 12 . TRBJ1-1 TRBV6-5 TGTGCCAGCAGTTTCGGGGGGACTGAAGCTTTCTTT CASSFGGTEAFF
. 14 . TRBJ1-4 TRBV19 TGTGCCAGTAGTAGGGGGCAGGTTAATGAAAAACTGTTTTTT CASSRGQVNEKLFF
. 15 . TRBJ2-1 TRBV5-1 TGCGCCAGCAGTCAATACACCTTATCCTACAATGAGCAGTTCTTC CASSQYTLSYNEQFF
once 14 TRBD1 TRBJ1-2 TRBV7-9 TGTGCCAGCAGGGTGACAGGGGGCGGCTATGGCTACACCTTC CASRVTGGGYGYTF
. 19 TRBD1 TRBJ1-3 TRBV19 TGTGCCAGTAGAAAACGGTCACCGGGACAGACAACCCATGGAAACACCATATATTTT CASRKRSPGQTTHGNTIYF
. 15 TRBD2 TRBJ2-1 TRBV3-1/TRBV3-2 TGTGCCAGCAGGCTCGGGAGGAACTCCTACAATGAGCAGTTCTTC CASRLGRNSYNEQFF
few 15 TRBD1 TRBJ1-5 TRBV19 TGTGCCAGTAGTCGACTCCAGGGGGGCAATCAGCCCCAGCATTTT CASSRLQGGNQPQHF
. 14 . TRBJ1-1 TRBV25-1 TGTGCCAGCAGTGATGCAGGGATGAACACTGAAGCTTTCTTT CASSDAGMNTEAFF
. 16 TRBD2 TRBJ2-2 TRBV7-3 TGTGCCAGCAGCTTAATGGGGACTACGGGCACCGGGGAGCTGTTTTTT CASSLMGTTGTGELFF
. 17 TRBD1 TRBJ1-2 TRBV25-1 TGTGCCAGCAGAGCCTCCGGGACAGGGAATCCCCGCGATGGCTACACCTTC CASRASGTGNPRDGYTF
. 14 . TRBJ1-6 TRBV7-9 TGTGCCAGCAGCTTAGCCCGCGGGTTTTCACCCCTCCACTTT CASSLARGFSPLHF
. 12 . TRBJ1-2 TRBV18 TGTGCCAGCTCACCAGGGAGGATTGGCTACACCTTC CASSPGRIGYTF
. 15 TRBD2 TRBJ2-1 TRBV5-1 TGCGCCAGCAGGTGGGCTAGCGGCGGATTGGGAGAGCAGTTCTTC CASRWASGGLGEQFF
. 13 TRBD1 TRBJ1-4 TRBV29-1 TGCAGCGTTGTGGCAGGGGGCCGTGAAAAACTGTTTTTT CSVVAGGREKLFF
. 13 . TRBJ2-3 TRBV11-2 TGTGCCAGCAGCTTCGGCGAGGTAGATACGCAGTATTTT CASSFGEVDTQYF
. 16 . TRBJ1-1 TRBV19 TGTGCCAGTAGTTTCGTGGCAGGGCGTCTGAACACTGAAGCTTTCTTT CASSFVAGRLNTEAFF
. 12 TRBD2 TRBJ2-1 TRBV20-1 TGCAGTGCTAGTCCTCTAGCGGCTGAGCAGTTCTTC CSASPLAAEQFF
. 16 TRBD2 TRBJ2-5 TRBV9 TGTGCCAGCAGCGTAGATGTGGCGGGAGGTTCGGAGACCCAGTACTTC CASSVDVAGGSETQYF
. 14 TRBD1 TRBJ1-1 TRBV6-5 TGTGCCAGCAGGACAGGGGTTGGGAACACTGAAGCTTTCTTT CASRTGVGNTEAFF
. 14 TRBD2 TRBJ2-1 TRBV5-1 TGCGCCAGCAGCCCCGGGACTACCCACAATGAGCAGTTCTTC CASSPGTTHNEQFF
. 16 TRBD1 TRBJ1-2 TRBV7-9 TGTGCCAGCAGCTTATCGGGACAGCTAGACCCCTATGGCTACACCTTC CASSLSGQLDPYGYTF
. 15 . TRBJ1-6 TRBV3-1/TRBV3-2 TGTGCCAGCAGCCAAGTACGGAGCCTTAATTCACCCCTCCACTTT CASSQVRSLNSPLHF
few 11 . TRBJ1-1 TRBV2 TGTGCCAGCAGGGAGGGCACTGAAGCTTTCTTT CASREGTEAFF
. 14 TRBD2 TRBJ2-5 TRBV7-6 TGTGCCAGCAGCCTTAGCGGGGGCCAAGAGACCCAGTACTTC CASSLSGGQETQYF
. 16 . TRBJ2-6 TRBV13 TGTGCCAGCAGCCGCCAGGGTAACGGTGGGGCCAACGTCCTGACTTTC CASSRQGNGGANVLTF
once 16 . TRBJ2-1 TRBV3-1/TRBV3-2 TGTGCCAGCAACCAAGATTCGGGAGCGGGCCACAATGAGCAGTTCTTC CASNQDSGAGHNEQFF
once 16 TRBD2 TRBJ2-3 TRBV19 TGTGCCAGTAGTCTCCTAGCGGGTCCCAGCACAGATACGCAGTATTTT CASSLLAGPSTDTQYF